This TCR beta chain comes out of a study of blood T cell repertoires in COVID-19. Method: immunoSEQ multiplex PCR; TCRdb's copy keeps in-frame clones and lacks some. This sample yields a few hundred thousand clones, of which roughly 80% are seen a single time; about 1.3% belongs to the top ten. V was shortened by 3 bases and J by 6 bases, with 11 bases between the two germline ends. CDR3 length: 13 amino acids. Germline V gene sequence: CDR1 KGHSH, CDR2 LQKENI. The rearrangement links TRBV18 to TRBJ1-2, with D possibly matching TRBD1 (6 bases). The sequence derives from a woman aged 40 to 50 with acute COVID-19. What was sequenced was PBMCs or T cells enriched from blood (not recorded which). The CDR3 loop reads CASSPRAGDGYTF. CDR3 coding DNA: TGTGCCAGCTCACCCCGGGCAGGGGATGGCTACACCTTC.